The 30 T cell receptor beta chains listed next were all sequenced from one sample in a study of regulatory T cells in long-lasting Graves disease. For TCR beta, libraries came from iRepertoire HTBI primers and Arm-PCR of CDR3 regions. TCRdb re-called the multiplex PCR reads with MiXCR, one entry per CDR3 protein. The sample includes about 620,000 distinct CDR3 sequences, 15% to 20% of them seen just once. Time point denoted: newly diagnosed GD, antithyroid drugs for less than 3 months. Construction of the TCR library relied on RNA isolated from PBMCs. These records were also assigned to another study, of T cells in Graves' hyperthyroidism and ophthalmopathy.

The sequenced sample was peripheral blood mononuclear cells (PBMCs), obtained at new diagnosis, from a patient treated with antithyroid drugs. The receptors derive from a woman aged 30 to 39 with Graves disease.

In this sample, this clonotype turned up many times. The chain is built from TRBV7-9 and TRBJ1-5; 9 bases line up with TRBD1. J was trimmed by 5 bases and V by 5 bases; bases with no gene match: 7. Per the germline V gene, CDR1 is SEHNR and CDR2 is FQNEAQ (reference sequence). CDR3 length: 15 residues. CDR3 residues: CASSHSDRGYQPQHF. The CDR3 DNA follows: TGTGCCAGCAGCCATTCGGACAGGGGTTATCAGCCCCAGCATTTT.

This chain uses TRBV6-4 with TRBJ2-1, with TRBD2 matching over 13 bases. This CDR3 is built from 17 residues. V gave up 4 bases and J gave up 6 bases; unmatched junction bases: 9. Germline V gives CDR1 MRHNA, CDR2 SNTAGT. The CDR3 spells CASSAVPGTSGINEQFF. The CDR3, as DNA: TGTGCCAGCAGTGCCGTGCCCGGGACTAGCGGGATCAATGAGCAGTTCTTC.

In its sample, this clonotype was seen many times. At one of its ends the junction is not consistent with the germline gene, which may arise from a read error. The chain carries TRBV20-1 and TRBJ2-1; TRBD2 might be the D (6 bases). The CDR3 sequence is 14 residues long. Germline CDR1 DFQATT, CDR2 SNEGSKA (reference sequence). The CDR3 loop is CSSSADRDYNEQFF. In DNA, the CDR3 is TGCAGTTCTAGCGCCGATAGGGACTACAATGAGCAGTTCTTC.

Ten or more counts support this clonotype. This chain uses TRBV28 with TRBJ1-1, with D maybe TRBD1 (5 bases). The CDR3 runs 12 residues. V gave up 7 bases and J gave up 3 bases, with 9 bases separating them. Looked up from germline, CDR1 is MDHEN and CDR2 is SYDVKM. CDR3 in DNA: TGTGCCAGCAACACAGGATACACTGAAGCTTTCTTT. Translating gives CASNTGYTEAFF.

The chain links TRBV7-8 to TRBJ2-3; TRBD2 aligns across 7 bases. The CDR3 spans 16 residues. The J segment lost 2 bases and the V segment lost 5 bases, leaving 10 bases of the junction unmatched. Germline V lookup: CDR1 SGHVS, CDR2 FQNEAQ. The CDR3 spells CASSQDWAGVTDTQYF. DNA of the CDR3: TGTGCCAGCAGCCAAGACTGGGCGGGAGTCACAGATACGCAGTATTTT.

The chain uses TRBV7-3 and TRBJ2-1; 9 bases line up with TRBD2. CDR3 length equals 15 residues. Germline lookup yields CDR1 SGHTA and CDR2 FQGTGA. The V gene end was trimmed by 3 bases and the J gene end by 6 bases; junction bases not matched to a gene: 6. In DNA form, the CDR3 reads TGTGCCAGCAGCTTCCGGACTAGCGCTCCCAATGAGCAGTTCTTC. Residues: CASSFRTSAPNEQFF.

This clonotype was detected a few times. The V gene is TRBV25-1, the J gene TRBJ2-3, with a possible D match to TRBD1 (5 bases). Deletions cut 1 base from V and 2 bases from J, with 19 bases between. This CDR3 contains 18 residues. CDR1 and CDR2 (germline): MGHDK, SYGVNS. The CDR3 DNA is TGTGCCAGCAGTGAATCCCGACAGTATGAGTCTTACACAGATACGCAGTATTTT. Amino acid sequence: CASSESRQYESYTDTQYF. Full variable domain (remainder filled in from reference TRBV25-1 and TRBJ2-3): EADIYQTPRYLVIGTGKKITLECSQTMGHDKMYWYQQDPGMELHLIHYSYGVNSTEKGDLSSESTVSRIRTEHFPLTLESARPSHTSQYLCASSESRQYESYTDTQYFGPGTRLTVL.

The gene calls are TRBV7-9 and TRBJ2-1; perhaps TRBD1 as D (6 bases). Germline CDR1 and CDR2: SEHNR and FQNEAQ (reference sequence). CDR3 size: 13 residues. The ends were cut back, 5 bases at V and 11 bases at J, with 16 bases in the middle. The CDR3 sequence is CASSPPDRMQQFF. The CDR3 region has the DNA TGTGCCAGCAGCCCGCCGGACAGAATGCAGCAGTTCTTC. Using reference TRBV7-9 and TRBJ2-1 for the parts outside the CDR3, the full variable domain is DTGVSQNPRHKITKRGQNVTFRCDPISEHNRLYWYRQTLGQGPEFLTYFQNEAQLEKSRLLSDRFSAERPKGSFSTLEIQRTEQGDSAMYLCASSPPDRMQQFFGPGTRLTVL.

This clonotype came up many times. CDR3 nucleotide sequence: TGTGCCAGTAGTATCCAGACAGGGGGCTACGAGCAGTACTTC. This sequence encodes CASSIQTGGYEQYF. This sequence joins TRBV19 and TRBJ2-7, with 9 positions matching TRBD1. The junction had 3 bases not matched to a gene; V was cut back by 3 bases and J by 3 bases. The CDR3 runs to 14 residues. CDR1 is LNHDA and CDR2 is SQIVND in the germline V gene (reference sequence).

This clonotype was counted ten times or more. The chain carries TRBV6-2 or TRBV6-3 and TRBJ1-2; D not resolved. The germline V gene has CDR1 MNHEY and CDR2 SVGEGT. CDR3 length: 12 residues. V was trimmed by 6 bases and J by 2 bases, leaving 7 bases between them. For the CDR3, the DNA is TGTGCCAGCAGCCCGGAGAACTATGGCTACACCTTC. Protein product: CASSPENYGYTF.

The chain is built from TRBV19 and TRBJ2-7; 9 bases agree with TRBD2. The V segment lost 1 base and the J segment 8 bases; nucleotides outside the gene matches: 9. CDR3 length: 15 amino acids. The germline V gene encodes CDR1 LNHDA and CDR2 SQIVND (reference sequence). CDR3 sequence: CASSIAGGRAAKQYF. The CDR3 DNA reads TGTGCCAGTAGTATAGCAGGCGGGAGGGCTGCCAAGCAGTACTTC.

A few counts support this clonotype. The chain is built from TRBV15 and TRBJ1-2; D is possibly TRBD1 (5 bases). Germline values: CDR1 LNHNV, CDR2 YYDKDF (reference sequence). The CDR3 consists of 15 residues. Trimming removed 5 bases from V and 4 bases from J, with 17 bases in between. CDR3 bases: TGTGCCACCAGCCCAGTCTCGGGGGTTGCCTATGGCTACACCTTC. Encoded protein: CATSPVSGVAYGYTF.

V and J are TRBV3-1 and TRBJ1-1; D is uncertain. This CDR3 is built from 15 residues. Germline CDR1 LGHDT, CDR2 YNNKEL (reference sequence). Trimming pared 0 bases from V and 1 base from J, leaving 9 bases between. The CDR3 coding sequence is TGTGCCAGCAGCCAAGATATGCACGGGAACACTGAAGCTTTCTTT. Protein sequence: CASSQDMHGNTEAFF.

In this sample, this clonotype turned up many times. The J gene is TRBJ2-3, the V gene TRBV12-3 or TRBV12-4; 10 nucleotides match TRBD1. With V trimmed by 6 bases and J by 1 base, 4 bases remained unmatched. The CDR3 covers 15 residues. DNA for the CDR3: TGTGCCAGCAGGACAGGGGGCTTGCGCACAGATACGCAGTATTTT. Translating it yields CASRTGGLRTDTQYF.

The chain joins TRBV2 to TRBJ2-4; D could derive from TRBD1 or TRBD2 (5 bases each). V was clipped by 6 bases and J by 0 bases, with 18 bases between them. The CDR3 runs 17 residues. Germline values: CDR1 SNHLY, CDR2 FYNNEI. CDR3 nucleotides: TGTGCCAGCAGCTTGGGGGTTAGACAGCTAGCCAAAAACATTCAGTACTTC. Encoded protein: CASSLGVRQLAKNIQYF.

This clonotype came up a few times. The chain carries TRBV6-1 and TRBJ2-7, with 9 bases that match TRBD1. Germline V gene lookup returns CDR1 MNHNS and CDR2 SASEGT. The CDR3 extends over 15 amino acids. V gave up 5 bases and J gave up 6 bases; unmatched junction bases: 11. The CDR3 DNA follows: TGTGCCAGCAGTCCGAACAGGGGGCGCGTCCTCGAGCAGTACTTC. As protein: CASSPNRGRVLEQYF.

This clonotype has ten or more counts. The chain combines TRBV15 with TRBJ1-1; maybe TRBD1 (6 bases). V dropped 3 bases and J dropped 0 bases, with 17 bases sitting between them. The CDR3 spans 17 residues. Germline lookup yields CDR1 LNHNV and CDR2 YYDKDF (reference sequence). CDR3 coding DNA: TGTGCCACCAGCAGGTCCCCCCGGGACATCTTGAACACTGAAGCTTTCTTT. It yields the protein CATSRSPRDILNTEAFF. The full variable domain, with the rest looked up from reference TRBV15 and TRBJ1-1, is DAMVIQNPRYQVTQFGKPVTLSCSQTLNHNVMYWYQQKSSQAPKLLFHYYDKDFNNEADTPDNFQSRRPNTSFCFLDIRSPGLGDTAMYLCATSRSPRDILNTEAFFGQGTRLTVV.

This clonotype was counted ten times or more. The V and J genes are TRBV7-8 and TRBJ2-3, with 9 bases lining up with TRBD2. CDR3 length: 18 amino acids. CDR1 is SGHVS and CDR2 is FQNEAQ in the germline V gene. The J segment lost 0 bases and the V segment lost 5 bases, leaving 12 bases of the junction unmatched. The CDR3 spells CASSVMAGGGFSTDTQYF. The CDR3 nucleotides read TGTGCCAGCAGCGTTATGGCGGGAGGGGGATTTAGCACAGATACGCAGTATTTT.

V is TRBV3-1 and J is TRBJ1-2; D might be TRBD1 (6 bases). The CDR3 contains 19 residues. Germline CDR1 and CDR2: LGHDT and YNNKEL (reference sequence). V was shortened by 1 base and J by 4 bases, with 25 bases between the two germline ends. CDR3 in DNA: TGTGCCAGCAGCCAAGGGAAGGGGGTGATTTACAGGTTGGCCTATGGCTACACCTTC. It codes for CASSQGKGVIYRLAYGYTF.

This chain joins TRBV4-1 and TRBJ2-2, with 11 bases aligning to TRBD2. This CDR3 is built from 16 residues. Trimming at V came to 4 bases and at J to 2 bases, leaving 3 bases not matched to a gene. Looked up from germline, CDR1 is MGHRA and CDR2 is YSYEKL. CDR3 region: CASSRGLAVNTGELFF. The CDR3 DNA reads as TGCGCCAGCAGCCGGGGACTAGCGGTAAACACCGGGGAGCTGTTTTTT.

This clonotype showed up many times. J is TRBJ1-1 and V is TRBV20-1, with 7 bases that match TRBD1. The CDR3 contains 15 residues. Trimming removed 4 bases from V and 11 bases from J; junction bases left unmatched: 19. In germline, CDR1 is DFQATT, CDR2 SNEGSKA (reference sequence). The CDR3 DNA sequence: TGCAGTGCTATAAAGACAGGGTCGGCAAGACCGGGTGCTTTCTTT. This translates into CSAIKTGSARPGAFF.

This clonotype turned up a few times. This rearrangement joins TRBV7-2 to TRBJ2-3; no clear D. Germline CDR1 SGHTA, CDR2 FQGNSA. The V and J ends lost 1 base and 1 base respectively, with 9 bases between them. This CDR3 comprises 15 residues. The CDR3 here is CASSLVPEGTDTQYF. DNA for the CDR3: TGTGCCAGCAGCTTAGTCCCAGAGGGCACAGATACGCAGTATTTT.

The rearrangement uses TRBV7-3 and TRBJ2-1; D gene uncertain. The V end was cut by 2 bases, the J end by 7 bases, with 12 bases between. The CDR3 is made up of 14 amino acids. CDR1 and CDR2 (germline): SGHTA, FQGTGA. This CDR3 is CASSLDQTGNEQFF. As DNA, the CDR3 is TGTGCCAGCAGCTTAGATCAAACGGGTAATGAGCAGTTCTTC.

The sample holds many counts of this clonotype. This chain's CDR3 is CASSYGQVGRNEQYF. For the CDR3, the DNA is TGTGCCAGCAGTTACGGGCAGGTGGGGCGGAACGAGCAGTACTTC. The gene calls are TRBV6-5 and TRBJ2-7; D perhaps matches TRBD1 (5 bases). V was trimmed by 2 bases and J by 5 bases, leaving 16 bases between them. Germline V gene lookup returns CDR1 MNHEY and CDR2 SVGAGI. This CDR3 is 15 amino acids long.

This clonotype was seen at least ten times. The chain recombines TRBV6-5 with TRBJ1-2; TRBD1 might be the D (5 bases). CDR3 length equals 14 residues. Germline lookup yields CDR1 MNHEY and CDR2 SVGAGI. Trimming pared 0 bases from V and 5 bases from J, leaving 10 bases between. CDR3 in DNA: TGTGCCAGCAGTTACTCGTCAGGACAATATGGCTACACCTTC. It codes for CASSYSSGQYGYTF.

The rearrangement uses TRBV6-2 or TRBV6-3 and TRBJ1-3; the D is unclear. This CDR3 comprises 15 residues. Germline V gene sequence: CDR1 MNHEY, CDR2 SVGEGT. Trimming removed 0 bases at V and 0 bases at J, with 6 bases between. The CDR3 DNA is TGTGCCAGCAGTTACTCGGTGAACTCTGGAAACACCATATATTTT. It encodes CASSYSVNSGNTIYF.

This clonotype appeared a few times. The CDR3 DNA reads as TGTGCCAGCAGTGAGCGTGACAGGGCAAATCAGCCCCAGCATTTT. Translation gives CASSERDRANQPQHF. The chain employs TRBV6-4 and TRBJ1-5, with 7 bases lining up with TRBD1. Trimming took 3 bases from V and 4 from J; bases not matched to a gene: 6. The CDR3 contains 15 residues. Per the germline V gene, CDR1 is MRHNA and CDR2 is SNTAGT.

This clonotype was picked up many times. V and J are TRBV24-1 and TRBJ1-2; 8 positions match TRBD1. The CDR3 has 14 amino acids. Germline V CDR1 and CDR2: KGHDR, SFDVKD. V dropped 4 bases and J dropped 8; count of bases not matched to a gene: 8. The chain's CDR3 is CATSETYQGAGYTF. CDR3 nucleotides: TGTGCCACCAGTGAAACCTATCAGGGGGCCGGCTACACCTTC.

This clonotype was seen ten or more times. V usage is TRBV5-1 and J usage is TRBJ1-1; D is unclear. This CDR3 contains 15 residues. Germline CDR1 and CDR2: SGHRS and YFSETQ. Between the trimmed V and J ends, which lost 4 bases and 0 bases, there was a span of 13 bases. The CDR3 region is CASSPEQNMNTEAFF. In DNA form, the CDR3 reads TGCGCCAGCAGCCCCGAACAGAACATGAACACTGAAGCTTTCTTT.

This clonotype has a count of ten or more. The gene calls are TRBV24-1 and TRBJ1-1; no clear D. The CDR3 extends over 18 amino acids. V was pared by 7 bases and J by 0 bases, with 23 bases between. Germline V CDR1 and CDR2: KGHDR, SFDVKD. The DNA for the CDR3 is TGTGCCACCAGAAGCTTCCGGGCGCCCGATCACTTGAACACTGAAGCTTTCTTT. Protein product: CATRSFRAPDHLNTEAFF.